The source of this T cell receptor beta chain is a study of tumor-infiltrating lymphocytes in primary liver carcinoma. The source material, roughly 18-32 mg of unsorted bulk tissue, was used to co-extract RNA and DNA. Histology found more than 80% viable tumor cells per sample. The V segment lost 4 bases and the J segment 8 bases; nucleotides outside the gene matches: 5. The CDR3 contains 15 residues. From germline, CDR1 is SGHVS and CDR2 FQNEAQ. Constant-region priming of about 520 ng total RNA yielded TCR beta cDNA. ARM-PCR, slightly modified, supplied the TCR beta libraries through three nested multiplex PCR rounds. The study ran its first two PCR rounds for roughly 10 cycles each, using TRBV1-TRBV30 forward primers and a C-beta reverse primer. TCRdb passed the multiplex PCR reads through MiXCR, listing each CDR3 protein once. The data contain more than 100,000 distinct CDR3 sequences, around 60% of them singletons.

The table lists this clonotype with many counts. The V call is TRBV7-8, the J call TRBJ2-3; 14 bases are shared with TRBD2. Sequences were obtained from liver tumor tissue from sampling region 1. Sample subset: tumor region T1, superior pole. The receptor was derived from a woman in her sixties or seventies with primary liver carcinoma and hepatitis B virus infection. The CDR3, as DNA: TGTGCCAGCAGCTCGTCCGGGACTAGCGGGGGTACGCAGTATTTT. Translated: CASSSSGTSGGTQYF.